Listed below are T cell receptor beta chains from one sample, sequenced in a study of identical twins. Using its own MiXCR run on the 5' RACE reads, TCRdb lists one record per CDR3 protein. The data show about 200,000 distinct CDR3 sequences, with less than 10% seen just once and over 4.5% held by the top ten. The sequencing sample was made of memory (CD45RO+) T cells sorted from blood. The source is a woman between 18 and 30 years old in good health. The CDR3 runs from the conserved cysteine through the conserved F or W. The D gene is left open where the match is weak. Rows give clone size only sometimes, using once, few, many, or a class for an expanded clone.

j_gene,d_gene,v_gene,abundance,CDR3aa,CDR3nt
TRBJ2-2,NA,TRBV29-1,NA,CSVETSGAGTGELFF,TGCAGCGTTGAAACTTCAGGGGCGGGCACCGGGGAGCTGTTTTTT
TRBJ1-1,TRBD1,TRBV11-1,many,CASSLALYRGQGEFTEAFF,TGTGCCAGCAGCTTAGCGCTGTACAGGGGGCAGGGGGAGTTTACTGAAGCTTTCTTT
TRBJ2-7,TRBD1,TRBV6-1,NA,CASGSGQGYEQYF,TGTGCCAGCGGCTCGGGACAGGGCTACGAGCAGTACTTC
TRBJ2-5,NA,TRBV7-6,few,CASSPLGGPRSEETQYF,TGTGCCAGCAGCCCATTAGGCGGACCCCGCTCCGAAGAGACCCAGTACTTC
TRBJ1-1,TRBD1,TRBV5-1,NA,CASSWGQGRTEAFF,TGCGCCAGCAGCTGGGGACAGGGGAGGACTGAAGCTTTCTTT
TRBJ1-3,NA,TRBV5-1,NA,CASSLVWGSGNTIYF,TGCGCCAGCAGCTTGGTGTGGGGGTCTGGAAACACCATATATTTT
TRBJ2-5,TRBD2,TRBV3-1,NA,CASSQRTSGKETQYF,TGTGCCAGCAGCCAAAGGACTAGCGGAAAAGAGACCCAGTACTTC
TRBJ1-2,NA,TRBV10-3,many,CAIENRRDYTF,TGTGCCATCGAAAACAGAAGAGACTACACCTTC
TRBJ2-5,NA,TRBV25-1,many,CASSEYGTAKETQYF,TGTGCCAGCAGTGAATACGGGACTGCTAAAGAGACCCAGTACTTC
TRBJ2-7,NA,TRBV28,few,CASSLRPDDEQYF,TGTGCCAGCAGTTTAAGGCCCGACGACGAGCAGTACTTC
TRBJ2-2,TRBD1,TRBV6-2/TRBV6-3,NA,CASSPDRLITGELFF,TGTGCCAGCAGTCCGGACAGGCTTATCACCGGGGAGCTGTTTTTT
TRBJ2-1,NA,TRBV9,many,CASSGSYNEQFF,TGTGCCAGCAGCGGAAGTTACAATGAGCAGTTCTTC
TRBJ2-1,TRBD2,TRBV7-8,few,CASSPRGGGYNEQFF,TGTGCCAGCAGCCCTCGGGGCGGGGGTTACAATGAGCAGTTCTTC
TRBJ2-2,NA,TRBV7-2,NA,CASSSQTGTTGELFF,TGTGCCAGCAGCTCCCAAACAGGGACCACCGGGGAGCTGTTTTTT
TRBJ2-1,TRBD2,TRBV20-1,NA,CSARDDASGGAFWNEQFF,TGCAGTGCTAGAGATGATGCTAGCGGGGGGGCTTTCTGGAATGAGCAGTTCTTC
TRBJ2-5,TRBD1,TRBV5-5,many,CASSFQRGRKETQYF,TGTGCCAGCAGCTTTCAAAGGGGGCGGAAAGAGACCCAGTACTTC
TRBJ2-2,TRBD1,TRBV6-5,few,CASSSFPSGTGASGELFF,TGTGCCAGCAGTTCTTTCCCCTCCGGGACAGGCGCCTCCGGGGAGCTGTTTTTT
TRBJ1-2,TRBD1,TRBV20-1,NA,CSASTGELLYGYTF,TGCAGTGCTAGTACAGGGGAATTACTCTATGGCTACACCTTC
TRBJ2-5,NA,TRBV5-1,many,CASSLRAGIGETQYF,TGCGCCAGCAGCTTGCGTGCAGGGATTGGAGAGACCCAGTACTTC
TRBJ2-3,TRBD2,TRBV10-2,NA,CASYLAGGTDTQYF,TGCGCCAGTTATTTAGCGGGAGGTACAGATACGCAGTATTTT
TRBJ2-3,NA,TRBV12-3/TRBV12-4,few,CASRPTSGADTQYF,TGTGCCAGCAGACCTACTTCGGGCGCAGATACGCAGTATTTT
TRBJ2-7,TRBD2,TRBV20-1,many,CSVRFSGSSYEQYF,TGCAGTGTCCGCTTTAGCGGGAGCTCCTACGAGCAGTACTTC
TRBJ1-1,NA,TRBV12-3/TRBV12-4,NA,CASSPNAKNTEAFF,TGTGCCAGCAGTCCGAACGCCAAGAACACTGAAGCTTTCTTT
TRBJ1-2,NA,TRBV20-1,many,CSALPAGYTF,TGCAGTGCTCTACCGGCCGGCTACACCTTC
TRBJ2-7,TRBD1,TRBV7-8,few,CASSLEGQGALEQYF,TGTGCCAGCAGCTTAGAGGGACAGGGGGCCCTCGAGCAGTACTTC
TRBJ1-5,NA,TRBV10-3,NA,CAITGAEGQPQHF,TGTGCCATCACAGGCGCAGAGGGGCAGCCCCAGCATTTT
TRBJ2-3,NA,TRBV7-2,many,CALGKGATDTQYF,TGTGCCCTCGGGAAAGGGGCAACAGATACGCAGTATTTT
TRBJ2-6,NA,TRBV21-1,NA,CASSKIRSRDVMAGGSTGANVLTF,TGTGCCAGCAGCAAAATAAGATCGCGGGATGTCATGGCAGGGGGAAGTACTGGGGCCAACGTCCTGACTTTC
TRBJ2-1,NA,TRBV14,few,CASSQTGRPYNEQFF,TGTGCCAGCAGCCAGACGGGACGGCCGTACAATGAGCAGTTCTTC
TRBJ2-7,NA,TRBV27,NA,CASSLSLHSEQYF,TGTGCCAGCAGTTTATCGTTACATAGCGAGCAGTACTTC
TRBJ2-1,TRBD2,TRBV7-3,few,CASSLQPSGGGNEQFF,TGTGCCAGCAGCTTACAACCCAGCGGGGGGGGCAATGAGCAGTTCTTC
TRBJ2-3,NA,TRBV20-1,NA,CSARDGGVITDTQYF,TGCAGTGCTAGAGATGGGGGAGTCATAACAGATACGCAGTATTTT
TRBJ2-3,TRBD1,TRBV20-1,many,CSAGGGQGAGDTQYF,TGCAGTGCTGGGGGCGGACAGGGCGCCGGAGATACGCAGTATTTT
TRBJ2-3,NA,TRBV7-9,NA,CASSFLWGTSTDTQYF,NA
TRBJ2-3,NA,TRBV9,many,CASSVVSSTDTQYF,TGTGCCAGCAGCGTAGTCTCTAGCACAGATACGCAGTATTTT
TRBJ1-1,NA,TRBV20-1,many,CSARQGLGTEAFF,TGCAGTGCTAGACAGGGGTTGGGCACTGAAGCTTTCTTT
TRBJ2-5,NA,TRBV3-1,NA,CASSQVFSQETQYF,TGTGCCAGCAGCCAAGTCTTCTCCCAAGAGACCCAGTACTTC
TRBJ1-1,TRBD1,TRBV20-1,few,CSAPGQGALTEAFF,TGCAGTGCCCCGGGACAGGGGGCTCTCACTGAAGCTTTCTTT
TRBJ1-1,TRBD1,TRBV5-5,many,CASQDRGRGSNTEAFF,TGTGCCAGCCAGGACAGGGGAAGGGGGTCGAACACTGAAGCTTTCTTT
TRBJ2-7,NA,TRBV7-2,few,CASSTGAGVSEQYF,TGTGCCAGCAGCACCGGGGCCGGGGTCTCCGAGCAGTACTTC
TRBJ2-1,TRBD2,TRBV20-1,NA,CSARVPGLAGVDNEQFF,TGCAGTGCTAGGGTTCCGGGACTAGCGGGAGTCGACAATGAGCAGTTCTTC
TRBJ2-3,TRBD1,TRBV9,once,CASSVLPGQGMDTQYF,TGTGCCAGCAGCGTCTTACCGGGACAGGGGATGGATACGCAGTATTTT
TRBJ2-1,TRBD1,TRBV3-1,many,CASSQAQRDRDDEQFF,TGTGCCAGCAGCCAAGCGCAACGGGACAGGGACGATGAGCAGTTCTTC
TRBJ2-7,TRBD1,TRBV20-1,NA,CSASDRVSYEQYF,TGCAGTGCATCGGACAGGGTCTCCTACGAGCAGTACTTC
TRBJ2-3,NA,TRBV5-6,few,CASRVQGGHPDTQYF,TGTGCCAGCAGGGTCCAGGGGGGGCATCCAGATACGCAGTATTTT
TRBJ1-4,NA,TRBV18,few,CASSKGNEKLFF,TGTGCCAGCTCCAAGGGTAATGAAAAACTGTTTTTT
TRBJ2-5,NA,TRBV28,NA,CASSKDRTYQETQYF,TGTGCCAGCAGTAAAGACCGTACGTACCAAGAGACCCAGTACTTC
TRBJ2-5,NA,TRBV11-3,few,CASSPVWGINQETQYF,TGTGCCAGCAGCCCCGTCTGGGGGATCAACCAAGAGACCCAGTACTTC
TRBJ2-1,TRBD2,TRBV6-2/TRBV6-3,few,CASTYSGGLASNEQFF,TGTGCCAGCACCTATTCGGGCGGACTAGCCTCCAATGAGCAGTTCTTC
TRBJ1-2,NA,TRBV7-2,many,CASSLGTAIDYGYTF,TGTGCCAGCAGCTTAGGTACGGCCATCGACTATGGCTACACCTTC
TRBJ1-2,TRBD1,TRBV7-2,few,CASSHGTGLESYTF,TGTGCCAGCAGCCACGGGACAGGGTTGGAGAGCTACACCTTC
TRBJ2-5,NA,TRBV12-3/TRBV12-4,many,CASSLAAETQYF,TGTGCCAGCAGTTTAGCTGCGGAGACCCAGTACTTC
TRBJ2-1,NA,TRBV9,NA,CASSRTAPTSYNEQFF,TGTGCCAGCAGCCGAACGGCCCCGACCTCCTACAATGAGCAGTTCTTC
TRBJ1-1,NA,TRBV27,NA,CASRDTGILNTEAFF,TGTGCCAGCAGAGACACAGGGATCCTGAACACTGAAGCTTTCTTT